A single sample is the source of the 8 T cell receptor beta chains below, sequenced in a study of sequential checkpoint blockade in melanoma. Sequencing used immunoSEQ multiplex PCR; TCRdb keeps in-frame clones, though not all of them. The sample has more than 7,500 clones; 59% are singletons. Treatment of the sample: randomized to nivolumab then ipilimumab (arm A) or the reverse (arm B). Sample: CD8+ T cells sorted from blood (inferred from file names), taken from a patient given nivolumab and ipilimumab in sequence. Receptors were obtained from a human donor with melanoma.

V is TRBV6-5 and J is TRBJ2-6; the D is unclear. Germline V gene lookup returns CDR1 MNHEY and CDR2 SVGAGI. Trimming pared 3 bases from V and 4 bases from J, leaving 10 bases between. The CDR3 is made up of 15 amino acids. The CDR3 region is CASSYSLRGANVLTF. The CDR3 coding sequence is TGTGCCAGCAGTTATTCCCTGAGGGGGGCCAACGTCCTGACTTTC.

V is TRBV6-5 and J is TRBJ1-1; D is unclear. This CDR3 has 12 amino acids. V dropped 2 bases and J dropped 5 bases, with 6 bases sitting between them. From germline, CDR1 is MNHEY and CDR2 SVGAGI. In DNA form, the CDR3 reads TGTGCCAGCAGTTACCCGGTGACTGAAGCTTTCTTT. It specifies CASSYPVTEAFF.

The chain couples TRBV6-5 to TRBJ1-6; D gene unclear. With 8 bases removed from V and 5 bases from J, the gap between germline ends came to 16 bases. The CDR3 contains 15 residues. CDR1 and CDR2 from the germline V gene are MNHEY and SVGAGI. The CDR3: CASRGIPLNNSPLHF. As DNA, the CDR3 is TGTGCCAGCCGTGGCATCCCGCTGAATAATTCACCCCTCCACTTT.

V usage is TRBV29-1 and J usage is TRBJ1-1; possible D gene TRBD1, 5 bases. Germline assignment: CDR1 SQVTM and CDR2 ANQGSEA. The CDR3 has 12 residues. The V end was cut by 7 bases, the J end by 4 bases, with 13 bases between. The CDR3 sequence: CSGGGFTTEAFF. The CDR3, as DNA: TGCAGCGGGGGGGGGTTTACCACTGAAGCTTTCTTT.

The chain recombines TRBV4-2 with TRBJ1-3; 7 bases map to TRBD1. V gave up 0 bases and J gave up 4 bases; unmatched junction bases: 9. The CDR3 totals 17 residues. In germline, CDR1 is LGHNA, CDR2 YNFKEQ. The CDR3 region is CASSQEGTDLYGNTIYF. The CDR3 DNA sequence: TGTGCCAGCAGCCAAGAAGGGACAGACCTATACGGAAACACCATATATTTT.

This chain joins TRBV9 and TRBJ2-5, with D possibly being TRBD2 (5 bases). Between the trimmed V and J ends, which lost 0 bases and 4 bases, there was a span of 7 bases. The CDR3 spans 13 residues. Germline-derived CDR1 and CDR2 are SGDLS and YYNGEE. In DNA, the CDR3 is TGTGCCAGCAGCGTAGGTAGCGCAGAGACCCAGTACTTC. Its translation is CASSVGSAETQYF.

The rearrangement uses TRBV19 and TRBJ2-2; 8 nucleotides line up with TRBD1. Germline V gives CDR1 LNHDA, CDR2 SQIVND (reference sequence). CDR3 size: 15 residues. V shed 6 bases, J shed 5 bases, and the junction held 8 bases outside the gene matches. The CDR3 sequence: CASSSGQGWTGELFF. The CDR3 nucleotides read TGTGCCAGTAGCTCTGGACAGGGCTGGACCGGGGAGCTGTTTTTT.

There are a few counts of this clone. The V and J genes are TRBV5-1 and TRBJ1-5; the D gene is possibly TRBD1 (5 bases). Trimming pared 0 bases from V and 4 bases from J, leaving 5 bases between. The CDR3 extends over 13 amino acids. Germline loops: CDR1 SGHRS, CDR2 YFSETQ. CDR3 region: CASSLGTNQPQHF. The CDR3 nucleotides read TGCGCCAGCAGCTTGGGGACAAATCAGCCCCAGCATTTT.